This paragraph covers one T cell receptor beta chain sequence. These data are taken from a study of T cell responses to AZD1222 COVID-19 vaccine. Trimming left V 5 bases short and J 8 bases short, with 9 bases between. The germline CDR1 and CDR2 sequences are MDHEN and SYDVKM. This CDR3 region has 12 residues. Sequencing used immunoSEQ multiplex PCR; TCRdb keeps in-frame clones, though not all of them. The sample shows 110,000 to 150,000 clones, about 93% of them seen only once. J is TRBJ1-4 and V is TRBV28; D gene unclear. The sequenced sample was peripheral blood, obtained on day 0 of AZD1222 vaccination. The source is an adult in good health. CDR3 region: CASSPEPEKLFF. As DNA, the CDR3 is TGTGCCAGCAGTCCCGAACCAGAAAAACTGTTTTTT.